Each of the 25 T cell receptor beta chains below was sequenced from the same sample in a study of blood T cell repertoires in COVID-19. Clones were read by immunoSEQ multiplex PCR, and TCRdb kept only the in-frame ones, dropping some. The table records approximately 250,000 clones, 86% of them present only once. Sequenced material: peripheral blood. The receptors here all came from a woman between 55 and 75 years old who had recovered from COVID-19.

The chain has TRBV15 and TRBJ2-7; 8 positions agree with TRBD1. The length of the CDR3 is 16 residues. Germline V CDR1 and CDR2: LNHNV, YYDKDF (reference sequence). After removal of 5 bases from V and 4 bases from J, the junction contained 13 bases not matched to a gene. The CDR3 DNA reads as TGTGCCACCAGCTTTCGGCAGCGACAGGGGTTGTACGAGCAGTACTTC. It codes for CATSFRQRQGLYEQYF.

The CDR3 is CASSPTDNRGAQYF. Here the CDR3 DNA reads TGTGCCAGTAGTCCGACGGACAATCGTGGGGCCCAGTACTTC. The chain couples TRBV19 to TRBJ2-5; possible D gene TRBD1, 5 bases. The CDR3 runs to 14 residues. V lost 5 bases to trimming and J lost 9 bases, with 19 bases between them. CDR1 is LNHDA, CDR2 SQIVND, per germline (reference sequence).

The chain carries TRBV6-5 and TRBJ1-1; D may be TRBD1 (6 bases). This CDR3 contains 15 residues. The ends were cut back, 7 bases at V and 1 base at J, with 16 bases in the middle. The germline V gene encodes CDR1 MNHEY and CDR2 SVGAGI. The CDR3 loop reads CASTSPGHPNTEAFF. The CDR3 DNA sequence: TGTGCCAGCACTAGTCCGGGACACCCGAACACTGAAGCTTTCTTT.

The gene calls are TRBV29-1 and TRBJ2-7; TRBD1 aligns across 10 bases. CDR1 is SQVTM, CDR2 ANQGSEA, per germline. The CDR3 is made up of 13 amino acids. Trimming cost V 6 bases and J 1 base; bases outside gene matches: 3. Written as DNA, the CDR3 is TGCAGCGTAGGACAGGGGGGTTCCTACGAGCAGTACTTC. Protein product: CSVGQGGSYEQYF.

This chain links TRBV7-8 with TRBJ1-2; 11 nucleotides match TRBD1. The junction had 10 bases not matched to a gene; V was cut back by 0 bases and J by 4 bases. This CDR3 comprises 18 residues. Germline V gene lookup returns CDR1 SGHVS and CDR2 FQNEAQ. CDR3 DNA: TGTGCCAGCAGCTTAGCTGGGACAGGGGGGGCCCGGCTCTATGGCTACACCTTC. This encodes CASSLAGTGGARLYGYTF.

This sequence joins TRBV12-2 and TRBJ2-2; TRBD1 is taken as the D call from the table, unchecked against the DNA. TRBV12-2 is labeled a pseudogene. This CDR3 has 15 amino acids. The CDR3 DNA sequence: TGTGCAAGTCGCTTAGCGGGTAGGGGGACCGGGGAGCTGTTTTTT. Translation gives CASRLAGRGTGELFF.

This clone has a single count. The V and J genes are TRBV6-2 or TRBV6-3 and TRBJ2-7; D gene ambiguous. With 2 bases removed from V and 5 bases from J, the gap between germline ends came to 7 bases. The length of the CDR3 is 12 residues. Germline CDR1 MNHEY, CDR2 SVGEGT. CDR3 nucleotides: TGTGCCAGCAGTTACAACTACCACGAGCAGTACTTC. Encoded protein: CASSYNYHEQYF.

The chain carries TRBV7-9 and TRBJ1-5; TRBD1 matches 11 bases. The V gene's germline CDR1 is SEHNR and CDR2 FQNEAQ (reference sequence). The CDR3 consists of 18 residues. With V trimmed by 5 bases and J by 7 bases, 16 bases remained unmatched. This CDR3 is CASSAFPGQGAMTQPQHF. Here the CDR3 DNA reads TGTGCCAGCAGCGCCTTTCCCGGACAGGGGGCGATGACCCAGCCCCAGCATTTT. The full variable domain, its missing parts supplied by reference TRBV7-9 and TRBJ1-5, is DTGVSQNPRHKITKRGQNVTFRCDPISEHNRLYWYRQTLGQGPEFLTYFQNEAQLEKSRLLSDRFSAERPKGSFSTLEIQRTEQGDSAMYLCASSAFPGQGAMTQPQHFGDGTRLSIL.

The CDR3 is CAISESNWQGRVMNTEAFF. The CDR3 DNA reads TGTGCCATCAGTGAGTCGAATTGGCAGGGGAGGGTCATGAACACTGAAGCTTTCTTT. The chain combines TRBV10-3 with TRBJ1-1; possible D gene TRBD1, 6 bases. The ends were cut back, 0 bases at V and 0 bases at J, with 20 bases in the middle. Germline CDR1 reads ENHRY; CDR2 reads SYGVKD. The CDR3 is 19 residues long.

The J gene is TRBJ1-2, the V gene TRBV6-5; D perhaps matches TRBD1 (5 bases). This CDR3 comprises 13 residues. V was shortened by 6 bases and J by 8 bases, with 16 bases between the two germline ends. CDR1 and CDR2 from the germline V gene are MNHEY and SVGAGI. Written as DNA, the CDR3 is TGTGCCAGCAGCCGCGGGGGTTCCGGCGGCTACACCTTC. Its translation: CASSRGGSGGYTF.

On this clone: At one boundary the junction diverges from the germline segment, which might be a read error. The chain carries TRBV7-7 and TRBJ2-1; 8 positions match TRBD1. Germline CDR1 SSHAT, CDR2 FNYEAQ (reference sequence). The CDR3 sequence is 15 residues long. CDR3: CASSLGQGAYNEQFF. In DNA, the CDR3 is TGTGCTAGCAGCCTTGGACAGGGAGCTTACAATGAGCAGTTCTTC.

The chain recombines TRBV18 with TRBJ1-2; 9 positions agree with TRBD1. V was clipped by 3 bases and J by 8 bases; unmatched bases: 7. In germline, CDR1 is KGHSH, CDR2 LQKENI. The CDR3 loop spans 14 amino acids. The CDR3 reads CASSPSGQGGGYTF. CDR3 DNA sequence: TGTGCCAGCTCACCTTCGGGACAGGGTGGCGGCTACACCTTC.

By its share, this clone is medium-sized. The chain has TRBV5-6 and TRBJ2-1; weak D call: TRBD1 (5 bases). Trimming took 3 bases from V and 3 from J, leaving 7 bases between them. Germline values: CDR1 SGHDT, CDR2 YYEEEE. This CDR3 contains 13 residues. The chain's CDR3 is CASSYDSYNEQFF. The CDR3, as DNA: TGTGCCAGCAGCTATGACAGCTACAATGAGCAGTTCTTC. Using reference TRBV5-6 and TRBJ2-1 for the parts outside the CDR3, the full variable domain is DAGVTQSPTHLIKTRGQQVTLRCSPKSGHDTVSWYQQALGQGPQFIFQYYEEEERQRGNFPDRFSGHQFPNYSSELNVNALLLGDSALYLCASSYDSYNEQFFGPGTRLTVL.

As regards this clone: A read error may account for a junction end that differs from germline. This chain connects TRBV7-7 to TRBJ1-1, with D unresolved. CDR1 and CDR2 from the germline V gene are SSHAT and FNYEAQ (reference sequence). The CDR3 length is 13 residues. The CDR3 protein is CASSFGENTEAFF. As DNA, the CDR3 is TGTGCTAGCAGCTTCGGGGAGAACACTGAAGCTTTCTTT. The whole variable domain, remainder taken from reference TRBV7-7 and TRBJ1-1, is GAGVSQSPRYKVTKRGQDVTLRCDPISSHATLYWYQQALGQGPEFLTYFNYEAQPDKSGLPSDRFSAERPEGSISTLTIQRTEQRDSAMYRCASSFGENTEAFFGQGTRLTVV.

V is TRBV24-1 and J is TRBJ1-2; 10 bases are a match to TRBD1. The CDR3 sequence is 13 residues long. Germline V gene lookup returns CDR1 KGHDR and CDR2 SFDVKD. With 7 bases clipped from V and 7 bases from J, the junction kept 5 bases outside the gene matches. The CDR3 loop reads CATSDRGQGGYTF. CDR3 DNA: TGTGCCACCAGCGACAGGGGGCAGGGTGGCTACACCTTC.

V usage is TRBV29-1 and J usage is TRBJ2-1, with TRBD1 matching over 7 bases. J was trimmed by 4 bases and V by 6 bases; bases with no gene match: 6. The length of the CDR3 is 13 residues. Looked up from germline, CDR1 is SQVTM and CDR2 is ANQGSEA. CDR3: CSVGKQGYNEQFF. In nucleotides, the CDR3 is TGCAGCGTGGGAAAACAGGGGTACAATGAGCAGTTCTTC.

Comments on this clone: At one end the junction does not follow the germline gene, possibly because of a read error. The rearrangement joins TRBV29-1 to TRBJ2-1, with unresolved D. The CDR3 runs to 14 residues. The germline CDR1 and CDR2 sequences are SQVTM and ANQGSEA. The CDR3 protein is CSGEGSYSYNEQFF. The CDR3 bases are TGCAGCGGTGAAGGCTCCTACTCCTACAATGAGCAGTTCTTC.

The V call is TRBV28, the J call TRBJ2-7; 7 bases line up with TRBD1. Trimming cost V 5 bases and J 5 bases; bases outside gene matches: 12. The germline CDR1 and CDR2 sequences are MDHEN and SYDVKM. This CDR3 has 15 residues. The CDR3 is CASSIARTGVDEQYF. The CDR3 DNA reads as TGTGCCAGCAGTATCGCCAGAACAGGGGTAGACGAGCAGTACTTC.

V gene TRBV10-3 combines with J gene TRBJ2-1; D call uncertain. V dropped 0 bases and J dropped 5 bases, with 8 bases sitting between them. CDR1 and CDR2 from the germline V gene are ENHRY and SYGVKD. The CDR3 length is 14 residues. CDR3 nucleotides: TGTGCCATCAGTGAGTCAGACCAGGACAATGAGCAGTTCTTC. Translated, it gives CAISESDQDNEQFF.

This chain joins TRBV13 and TRBJ2-1, with 11 bases lining up with TRBD2. The CDR3 has 12 residues. Germline values: CDR1 PRHDT, CDR2 FYEKMQ (reference sequence). V dropped 5 bases and J dropped 16; count of bases not matched to a gene: 7. The CDR3 coding sequence is TGTGCCAGCAGCCGCCACGGGACTAGCGGCTTCTTC. It encodes CASSRHGTSGFF.

This CDR3 reads CASSPGTGELSTF. The CDR3 DNA reads TGTGCCAGCAGCCCGGGGACAGGAGAACTCTCCACCTTC. The rearrangement links TRBV14 to TRBJ1-2, with 8 nucleotides matching TRBD1. The CDR3 runs to 13 residues. Germline assignment: CDR1 SGHDN and CDR2 FVKESK. The ends lost 4 bases at V and 13 bases at J; junction bases unmatched: 11. The full variable domain, its missing parts supplied by reference TRBV14 and TRBJ1-2, is EAGVTQFPSHSVIEKGQTVTLRCDPISGHDNLYWYRRVMGKEIKFLLHFVKESKQDESGMPNNRFLAERTGGTYSTLKVQPAELEDSGVYFCASSPGTGELSTFGSGTRLTVV.

V and J are TRBV27 and TRBJ2-7; TRBD1 might be the D (5 bases). CDR3 size: 16 residues. Germline-derived CDR1 and CDR2 are MNHEY and SMNVEV (reference sequence). V dropped 8 bases and J dropped 2 bases, with 22 bases sitting between them. CDR3: CASAILLDTKTYEQYF. The CDR3 DNA reads as TGTGCCAGCGCCATCCTACTGGACACGAAGACCTACGAGCAGTACTTC.

In its sample, this clone was seen once. The V and J genes are TRBV6-6 and TRBJ2-7; a possible D gene is TRBD1 (5 bases). The V and J ends lost 7 bases and 3 bases respectively, with 19 bases between them. Per germline, CDR1 MNHNY and CDR2 SVGAGI (reference sequence). The CDR3 extends over 15 amino acids. In DNA, the CDR3 is TGTGCCAGCACCTCCCCGGCGGAAGGGGACTACGAGCAGTACTTC. Its translation is CASTSPAEGDYEQYF.

This chain joins TRBV6-1 and TRBJ2-3; no definite D call. Trimming took 2 bases from V and 5 from J, leaving 17 bases between them. CDR1 is MNHNS and CDR2 is SASEGT in the germline V gene. The CDR3 extends over 16 amino acids. The CDR3 sequence is CASSERSSVVLDTQYF. DNA for the CDR3: TGTGCCAGCAGTGAACGGTCTAGTGTAGTACTAGATACGCAGTATTTT.

The chain employs TRBV7-2 and TRBJ1-6, with D unresolved. Germline lookup yields CDR1 SGHTA and CDR2 FQGNSA. V was trimmed by 9 bases and J by 0 bases, leaving 12 bases between them. This CDR3 is built from 15 residues. The chain's CDR3 is CASAPTGSYNSPLHF. For the CDR3, the DNA is TGTGCCAGTGCGCCGACGGGCTCCTATAATTCACCCCTCCACTTT.